This is a list of T cell receptor beta chains from one sample in a study of cytomegalovirus exposure and HLA in healthy donors. TCRdb keeps only in-frame clones here, not all; method: immunoSEQ multiplex PCR. The table shows about 120,000 clones, with 74% occurring only once. Sequenced material: PBMCs. Receptors were obtained from a woman aged 40 to 50 in good health and CMV-seropositive. The CDR3 runs from the conserved cysteine through the conserved F or W. Each record gives: CDR3 DNA, CDR3 protein, V gene, D gene, J gene, clone size. A D gene is named only where the DNA matches it firmly. Rows give clone size only sometimes, using once, few, many, or a class for an expanded clone.

cdr3_nt: TGTGCCAGCAATCGGGCGGGGGAAGAGACCCAGTACTTC
cdr3_aa: CASNRAGEETQYF
v_call: TRBV25-1
d_call: TRBD2
j_call: TRBJ2-5
clone_size: few

cdr3_nt: TGTGCCAGCAGCCCGACAGTCTACCAAGAGACCCAGTACTTC
cdr3_aa: CASSPTVYQETQYF
v_call: TRBV5-4
d_call: NA
j_call: TRBJ2-5
clone_size: NA

cdr3_nt: TGCGCCAGCAGCCCAAGGGCGGGACTAGCGACTGCACTCAGAAACGATGAGCAGTTCTTC
cdr3_aa: CASSPRAGLATALRNDEQFF
v_call: TRBV5-1
d_call: TRBD2
j_call: TRBJ2-1
clone_size: NA

cdr3_nt: TGCGCCAGCAGCCCCGGGACAGCCTTCGTCGGTGGCTACACCTTC
cdr3_aa: CASSPGTAFVGGYTF
v_call: TRBV5-1
d_call: TRBD1
j_call: TRBJ1-2
clone_size: NA

cdr3_nt: TGTGCCAGCAGCAATCCAGGACAGGGGAAGAGCACCGGGGAGCTGTTTTTT
cdr3_aa: CASSNPGQGKSTGELFF
v_call: TRBV7-2
d_call: TRBD1
j_call: TRBJ2-2
clone_size: NA

cdr3_nt: TGTGCCAGCAGCGTAGCTCCCGTCCCTCTACTAACACAGCCCCAGCATTTT
cdr3_aa: CASSVAPVPLLTQPQHF
v_call: TRBV9
d_call: NA
j_call: TRBJ1-5
clone_size: NA

cdr3_nt: TGTGCCACCAGCAGAGTGATGGGCAGGGGCACAGATACGCAGTATTTT
cdr3_aa: CATSRVMGRGTDTQYF
v_call: TRBV15
d_call: NA
j_call: TRBJ2-3
clone_size: NA

cdr3_nt: TGTGCCAGCAAAAGTAGCGGGCCAGCCAAAAACATTCAGTACTTC
cdr3_aa: CASKSSGPAKNIQYF
v_call: TRBV2
d_call: TRBD2
j_call: TRBJ2-4
clone_size: few

cdr3_nt: TGTGCCAGCAGTGACTACTACGAGCAGTACTTC
cdr3_aa: CASSDYYEQYF
v_call: TRBV25-1
d_call: NA
j_call: TRBJ2-7
clone_size: NA

cdr3_nt: TGTGCCAGCAGCCCCCAGGGAGGTCAGCCCCAGCATTTT
cdr3_aa: CASSPQGGQPQHF
v_call: TRBV7-2
d_call: NA
j_call: TRBJ1-5
clone_size: NA

cdr3_nt: TGTGCCAGCAGCTTAGAGGGAGGGGTGTCACACTACAATGAGCAGTTCTTC
cdr3_aa: CASSLEGGVSHYNEQFF
v_call: TRBV7-2
d_call: TRBD2
j_call: TRBJ2-1
clone_size: few

cdr3_nt: TGCAGCGTTGATAAGAAGGCAGGGGTAGACGGCTACACCTTC
cdr3_aa: CSVDKKAGVDGYTF
v_call: TRBV29-1
d_call: NA
j_call: TRBJ1-2
clone_size: NA

cdr3_nt: TGCGCCAGCAGCTTGGCGGGACTAGCGGGGGGGCATGAGCAGTTCTTC
cdr3_aa: CASSLAGLAGGHEQFF
v_call: TRBV5-1
d_call: TRBD2
j_call: TRBJ2-1
clone_size: NA

cdr3_nt: TGTGCCAGCTCACCATTTCCCTCAGGGGGAAGTAATCAGCCCCAGCATTTT
cdr3_aa: CASSPFPSGGSNQPQHF
v_call: TRBV18
d_call: TRBD1
j_call: TRBJ1-5
clone_size: NA

cdr3_nt: TGCGCCAGCAGCTGGGGACTAGCGGGCCCAGGGGGCTCCTACAATGAGCAGTTCTTC
cdr3_aa: CASSWGLAGPGGSYNEQFF
v_call: TRBV5-1
d_call: TRBD2
j_call: TRBJ2-1
clone_size: NA

cdr3_nt: TGCGCCAGCAGCTGGGACACCGCGAACACTGAAGCTTTCTTT
cdr3_aa: CASSWDTANTEAFF
v_call: TRBV5-1
d_call: NA
j_call: TRBJ1-1
clone_size: NA

cdr3_nt: TGTGCCAGCAGTGTGGAGAGTATTGGGACTGAAGCTTTCTTT
cdr3_aa: CASSVESIGTEAFF
v_call: TRBV2
d_call: NA
j_call: TRBJ1-1
clone_size: NA

cdr3_nt: TGCGCCAGCAGCCAAAGCGGTAGCTATGGCTACACCTTC
cdr3_aa: CASSQSGSYGYTF
v_call: TRBV4-3
d_call: NA
j_call: TRBJ1-2
clone_size: NA

cdr3_nt: TGTGCCAGCAGTGCCGTAGTCGACTATGGCTACACCTTC
cdr3_aa: CASSAVVDYGYTF
v_call: TRBV6-6
d_call: NA
j_call: TRBJ1-2
clone_size: NA

cdr3_nt: TGTGCCTGGAGTGACACCAACACTGAAGCTTTCTTT
cdr3_aa: CAWSDTNTEAFF
v_call: TRBV30
d_call: NA
j_call: TRBJ1-1
clone_size: NA

cdr3_nt: TGTGCCAGTAGTATTCAGGTTTCCTACAATGAGCAGTTCTTC
cdr3_aa: CASSIQVSYNEQFF
v_call: TRBV19
d_call: NA
j_call: TRBJ2-1
clone_size: NA

cdr3_nt: TGTGCCAGCAGTCTTCTTTTTCTAGCGGGAGGTTCAGGCAATGAGCAGTTCTTC
cdr3_aa: CASSLLFLAGGSGNEQFF
v_call: TRBV27
d_call: TRBD2
j_call: TRBJ2-1
clone_size: NA

cdr3_nt: TGTGCCAGCAGTTACTCGACAGGGGAAGAGACCCAGTACTTC
cdr3_aa: CASSYSTGEETQYF
v_call: TRBV6-5
d_call: TRBD1
j_call: TRBJ2-5
clone_size: NA

cdr3_nt: TGTGCCAGCAGCTTAGAAAGGGCCGGGGTGGCTGAAAAACTGTTTTTT
cdr3_aa: CASSLERAGVAEKLFF
v_call: TRBV11-2
d_call: NA
j_call: TRBJ1-4
clone_size: NA

cdr3_nt: TGCGCCAGCAGCCAGGGACTAGCGGGACCCTCTGGGGCCAACGTCCTGACTTTC
cdr3_aa: CASSQGLAGPSGANVLTF
v_call: TRBV5-1
d_call: TRBD2
j_call: TRBJ2-6
clone_size: NA

cdr3_nt: TGTGCCAGCAGCGTAGATGAGCCCACTAGATCACCCCTCCACTTT
cdr3_aa: CASSVDEPTRSPLHF
v_call: TRBV9
d_call: NA
j_call: TRBJ1-6
clone_size: NA

cdr3_nt: TGTGCCAGTAAGACTAGCGGGAGGAGAACCCAAGAGACCCAGTACTTC
cdr3_aa: CASKTSGRRTQETQYF
v_call: TRBV19
d_call: TRBD2
j_call: TRBJ2-5
clone_size: NA

cdr3_nt: TGTGCCAGCAGCGTAGCCCCCTCCGGGGATGGAAACACCATATATTTT
cdr3_aa: CASSVAPSGDGNTIYF
v_call: TRBV9
d_call: NA
j_call: TRBJ1-3
clone_size: NA

cdr3_nt: TGTGCCAGCAGCCGGAACAGGGATAACGAGCAGTACTTC
cdr3_aa: CASSRNRDNEQYF
v_call: TRBV7-8
d_call: NA
j_call: TRBJ2-7
clone_size: NA

cdr3_nt: TGTGCCACCAGCATTGACAGGTTGAACACCGGGGAGCTGTTTTTT
cdr3_aa: CATSIDRLNTGELFF
v_call: TRBV15
d_call: NA
j_call: TRBJ2-2
clone_size: NA

cdr3_nt: TGCAGCGTTGCTAGGGGACAGCCCTACGAGCAGTACTTC
cdr3_aa: CSVARGQPYEQYF
v_call: TRBV29-1
d_call: TRBD1
j_call: TRBJ2-7
clone_size: NA

cdr3_nt: TGCGCCAGCAGCTCTCCGGGACAGGGGCAGTATACGCAGTATTTT
cdr3_aa: CASSSPGQGQYTQYF
v_call: TRBV5-1
d_call: TRBD1
j_call: TRBJ2-3
clone_size: NA

cdr3_nt: TGTGCCAGCAGGACAGGGTCTAACTATGGCTACACCTTC
cdr3_aa: CASRTGSNYGYTF
v_call: TRBV6-5
d_call: TRBD1
j_call: TRBJ1-2
clone_size: NA

cdr3_nt: TGTGCCAGCAGCCAACAGGGACGGGAGACCCAGTACTTC
cdr3_aa: CASSQQGRETQYF
v_call: TRBV7-9
d_call: NA
j_call: TRBJ2-5
clone_size: NA

cdr3_nt: TGTGCCAGCAGTGAGAGGGCACCCTCGGAGACCCAGTACTTC
cdr3_aa: CASSERAPSETQYF
v_call: TRBV2
d_call: NA
j_call: TRBJ2-5
clone_size: few

cdr3_nt: TGTGCCTGGAGTACGAGGGTCAGCGATGGCTACACCTTC
cdr3_aa: CAWSTRVSDGYTF
v_call: TRBV30
d_call: NA
j_call: TRBJ1-2
clone_size: NA

cdr3_nt: TGTGCCAGCAGTCTCTCTGGGGCCAACGTCCTGACTTTC
cdr3_aa: CASSLSGANVLTF
v_call: TRBV27
d_call: NA
j_call: TRBJ2-6
clone_size: NA

cdr3_nt: TGTGCCAGCAGCAAATGCCCCGGACTGTACAGATCCTACGAGCAGTACTTC
cdr3_aa: CASSKCPGLYRSYEQYF
v_call: TRBV21-1
d_call: NA
j_call: TRBJ2-7
clone_size: NA

cdr3_nt: TGCGCCAGCAGCTTCACTCTAGCGGGCCGCACAGATACGCAGTATTTT
cdr3_aa: CASSFTLAGRTDTQYF
v_call: TRBV5-1
d_call: TRBD2
j_call: TRBJ2-3
clone_size: NA

cdr3_nt: TGTGCCAGTAGTATCCAATCGGGGGGCAGGCAGCCCCAGCATTTT
cdr3_aa: CASSIQSGGRQPQHF
v_call: TRBV19
d_call: NA
j_call: TRBJ1-5
clone_size: NA

cdr3_nt: TGTGCCAGCACCTCCTCTGGGGCCAACGTCCTGACTTTC
cdr3_aa: CASTSSGANVLTF
v_call: TRBV6-6
d_call: NA
j_call: TRBJ2-6
clone_size: few

cdr3_nt: TGTGCCAGCAGCTCAGGGGTGTTCTCCTACGAGCAGTACTTC
cdr3_aa: CASSSGVFSYEQYF
v_call: TRBV11-3
d_call: NA
j_call: TRBJ2-7
clone_size: NA

cdr3_nt: TGCGCCAGCAGCTTGGTAACAGGGGGCTTCACTGAAGCTTTCTTT
cdr3_aa: CASSLVTGGFTEAFF
v_call: TRBV5-1
d_call: TRBD1
j_call: TRBJ1-1
clone_size: once